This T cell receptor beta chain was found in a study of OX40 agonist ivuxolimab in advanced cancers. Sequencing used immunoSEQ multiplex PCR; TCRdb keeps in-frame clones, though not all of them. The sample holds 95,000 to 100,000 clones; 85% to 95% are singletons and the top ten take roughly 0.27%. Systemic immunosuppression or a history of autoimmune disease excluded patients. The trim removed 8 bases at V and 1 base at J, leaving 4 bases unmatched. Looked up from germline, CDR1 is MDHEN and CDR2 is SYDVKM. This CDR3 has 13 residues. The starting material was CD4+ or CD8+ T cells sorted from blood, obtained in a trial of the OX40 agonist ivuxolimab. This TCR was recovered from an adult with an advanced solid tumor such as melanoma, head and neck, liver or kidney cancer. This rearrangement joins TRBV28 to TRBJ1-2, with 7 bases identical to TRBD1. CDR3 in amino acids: CASSRDSNYGYTF. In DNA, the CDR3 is TGTGCCAGCTCCCGGGACAGTAACTATGGCTACACCTTC.